The T cell receptor (beta chain) under discussion was sequenced for a study of neurological immune-mediated disorders. This clonotype appeared once. Trimming cost V 0 bases and J 2 bases; bases outside gene matches: 12. The CDR3 runs 18 residues. Germline assignment: CDR1 SGHRS and CDR2 YFSETQ. The cDNA was produced through 5'RACE with 10-nucleotide random UMIs. The output of every sequencing run exceeded 190 million TCR-beta sequences, derived from 15-18 subjects. TCRdb itself ran the 5' RACE reads through MiXCR, one entry per CDR3 protein. The sample lists nearly 45,000 distinct CDR3 sequences, around a fifth occurring once. Time point meaning: technical triplicate 3. PBMCs numbering 2 million and stored at -80 C yielded the unsorted libraries.

The sequenced sample was PBMCs. The sequence came from a man aged 60 to 69 with HTLV-1-associated myelopathy (HAM/TSP). The chain has TRBV5-1 and TRBJ2-5, with TRBD1 identical over 8 bases. In DNA, the CDR3 is TGCGCCAGCAGCTTGGAGAGTATGGGGACAGGCGGGCAAGAGACCCAGTACTTC. As protein: CASSLESMGTGGQETQYF.